Following are 21 T cell receptor beta chains from one sample sequenced in a study of siplizumab effects on memory and regulatory T cells (dated by TCRdb to about 2019). Receptor libraries were prepared by the immunoSEQ multiplex PCR assay. The immuneACCESS repertoire file appears here via TCRdb, limited to in-frame rearrangements. These files lack a portion of the clones; in checked studies, under half of the deficit traces to unresolved V genes, and the cause of the others is not known. This sample is represented by about 7,400 clones; under 80% of them were singletons. The top ten constitute around 50% of the sample. The specimen was effector memory CD8+ T cells sorted from blood. The sample's cell subset or site, from its label and the paper: unstimulated CD8+ effector memory T cells. The receptor set was obtained from a human donor in good health.

The genes are TRBV6-1 and TRBJ1-3, with 8 bases matching TRBD1. The CDR3 covers 15 residues. The V segment lost 1 base and the J segment 6 bases; nucleotides outside the gene matches: 5. Looked up from germline, CDR1 is MNHNS and CDR2 is SASEGT. The CDR3 region is CASSEEVTGVNTIYF. The CDR3 nucleotides read TGTGCCAGCAGTGAAGAGGTGACAGGGGTAAACACCATATATTTT.

The J gene is TRBJ2-1, the V gene TRBV19; D may be TRBD1 (6 bases). Germline values: CDR1 LNHDA, CDR2 SQIVND (reference sequence). The CDR3 has 16 amino acids. Trimming stripped 5 bases from V and 0 bases from J, with 14 bases between. For the CDR3, the DNA is TGTGCCAGTAGTTATGGGGGCAGGAGCTCCTACAATGAGCAGTTCTTC. Encoded protein: CASSYGGRSSYNEQFF. Full variable domain (remainder filled in from reference TRBV19 and TRBJ2-1): DGGITQSPKYLFRKEGQNVTLSCEQNLNHDAMYWYRQDPGQGLRLIYYSQIVNDFQKGDIAEGYSVSREKKESFPLTVTSAQKNPTAFYLCASSYGGRSSYNEQFFGPGTRLTVL.

This clone was seen only a few times. The rearrangement joins TRBV14 to TRBJ1-1; D remains unclear. Germline V gives CDR1 SGHDN, CDR2 FVKESK. This CDR3 contains 14 residues. With 3 bases removed from V and 0 bases from J, the gap between germline ends came to 8 bases. The CDR3 region is CASSHLGMNTEAFF. CDR3 DNA sequence: TGTGCCAGCAGCCACCTAGGCATGAACACTGAAGCTTTCTTT.

V usage is TRBV5-4 and J usage is TRBJ2-3; 12 bases match TRBD1. The V and J ends lost 4 bases and 4 bases, in that order; junction bases with no gene match: 4. CDR3 length equals 15 residues. CDR1 SGHNT and CDR2 YYREEE come from the germline V gene (reference sequence). CDR3 in amino acids: CASSAGQGAADTQYF. For the CDR3, the DNA is TGTGCCAGCAGCGCGGGACAGGGGGCAGCAGATACGCAGTATTTT.

This clone was recorded only once. The chain joins TRBV7-8 to TRBJ2-7; D not certain. The CDR3 extends over 12 amino acids. V was shortened by 0 bases and J by 9 bases, with 9 bases between the two germline ends. Germline CDR1 and CDR2: SGHVS and FQNEAQ. The CDR3 DNA is TGTGCCAGCAGCTTAGCGCTTTCCGCGCAGTACTTC. Residues: CASSLALSAQYF.

V usage is TRBV2 and J usage is TRBJ2-1, with 14 nucleotides matching TRBD2. Germline V lookup: CDR1 SNHLY, CDR2 FYNNEI. V lost 6 bases and J lost 6; bases outside the gene matches: 10. CDR3 size: 17 residues. The CDR3 DNA reads as TGTGCCAGCAGGGGACTAGCGGGAGTACGGCGGGGCAATGAGCAGTTCTTC. It yields the protein CASRGLAGVRRGNEQFF.

V gene TRBV2 combines with J gene TRBJ2-1; no clear D. Germline CDR1 and CDR2: SNHLY and FYNNEI. The CDR3 consists of 16 residues. V shed 7 bases and J shed 4 bases, with 20 bases lying between them. CDR3 coding DNA: TGTGCCAGCACGGAAATAGGGCTCACCGCATACAATGAGCAGTTCTTC. As protein: CASTEIGLTAYNEQFF.

The chain recombines TRBV27 with TRBJ2-1, with TRBD2 matching 9 bases. V lost 3 bases, J lost 2 bases, and 2 bases stayed unmatched. CDR1 and CDR2 from the germline V gene are MNHEY and SMNVEV (reference sequence). CDR3 length: 15 amino acids. CDR3 sequence (DNA): TGTGCCAGCAGTTTGCGGGAGGGGACCTACAATGAGCAGTTCTTC. The encoded protein is CASSLREGTYNEQFF.

This chain joins TRBV28 and TRBJ2-6, with a possible D match to TRBD1 (6 bases). Germline CDR1 and CDR2: MDHEN and SYDVKM. Trimming shortened V by 6 bases and J by 0 bases, and 12 bases separated the two germline ends. The CDR3 contains 16 residues. Here the CDR3 reads CASSPDSLSGANVLTF. The CDR3 coding sequence is TGTGCCAGCAGCCCGGACAGTCTCTCTGGGGCCAACGTCCTGACTTTC. The entire variable domain, with the rest obtained from reference TRBV28 and TRBJ2-6, is as follows: DVKVTQSSRYLVKRTGEKVFLECVQDMDHENMFWYRQDPGLGLRLIYFSYDVKMKEKGDIPEGYSVSREKKERFSLILESASTNQTSMYLCASSPDSLSGANVLTFGAGSRLTVL.

The rearrangement uses TRBV4-2 and TRBJ2-7; D remains unclear. CDR1 is LGHNA, CDR2 YNFKEQ, per germline. The CDR3 spans 15 residues. V lost 0 bases to trimming and J lost 0 bases, with 9 bases between them. DNA for the CDR3: TGTGCCAGCAGCCAAGATCTTGACGGCTCCTACGAGCAGTACTTC. Protein product: CASSQDLDGSYEQYF.

This clone was seen more than once but under ten times. The chain links TRBV29-1 to TRBJ2-1; 12 bases are a match to TRBD1. Looked up from germline, CDR1 is SQVTM and CDR2 is ANQGSEA. The CDR3 has 12 amino acids. The junction had 3 bases not matched to a gene; V was cut back by 6 bases and J by 9 bases. CDR3 nucleotides: TGCAGCGTGGGACAGGGGGCGGTTGAGCAGTTCTTC. Encoded protein: CSVGQGAVEQFF.

The CDR3 DNA follows: TGTGCCAGCAGTGGGGCAGTAGAGCAGTACTTC. This sequence encodes CASSGAVEQYF. This sequence joins TRBV2 and TRBJ2-7; D is undetermined. The CDR3 totals 11 residues. The ends were cut back, 4 bases at V and 7 bases at J, with 8 bases in the middle. Germline CDR1 SNHLY, CDR2 FYNNEI.

This clone is large. The V gene is TRBV14, the J gene TRBJ2-1; D is possibly TRBD1 (7 bases). The germline V gene encodes CDR1 SGHDN and CDR2 FVKESK. Trimming took off 2 bases at V and 8 bases at J, with 19 bases between the two ends. This CDR3 contains 16 residues. CDR3 amino acids: CASSQRFGSDRDEQFF. CDR3 nucleotide sequence: TGTGCCAGCAGCCAAAGGTTCGGGAGCGACAGGGATGAGCAGTTCTTC.

Sample share makes this clone medium-sized. The rearrangement uses TRBV27 and TRBJ1-1; perhaps TRBD1 as D (5 bases). V lost 8 bases, J lost 5 bases, and 15 bases lay in between. CDR1 MNHEY and CDR2 SMNVEV come from the germline V gene (reference sequence). The CDR3 is 13 amino acids. The chain's CDR3 is CASRWGGSTEAFF. CDR3 DNA sequence: TGTGCCAGCCGATGGGGGGGTAGTACTGAAGCTTTCTTT.

The count of this clone is one. Other DNA sequences in the sample encode the same CDR3. V gene TRBV5-4 combines with J gene TRBJ1-1; maybe TRBD1 (5 bases). The length of the CDR3 is 13 residues. V was pared by 4 bases and J by 2 bases, with 9 bases between. CDR1 is SGHNT, CDR2 YYREEE, per germline (reference sequence). CDR3 DNA: TGTGCCAGCAGCCGGCAGGGTAACACTGAAGCTTTCTTT. Amino acids: CASSRQGNTEAFF. The whole variable domain, remainder taken from reference TRBV5-4 and TRBJ1-1, is ETGVTQSPTHLIKTRGQQVTLRCSSQSGHNTVSWYQQALGQGPQFIFQYYREEENGRGNFPPRFSGLQFPNYSSELNVNALELDDSALYLCASSRQGNTEAFFGQGTRLTVV.

The chain has TRBV4-1 and TRBJ2-7; no definite D call. This CDR3 has 13 amino acids. CDR1 MGHRA and CDR2 YSYEKL come from the germline V gene. V gave up 1 base and J gave up 4 bases, with 8 bases separating them. The CDR3 here is CASSQGAVYEQYF. Here the CDR3 DNA reads TGCGCCAGCAGCCAAGGGGCGGTTTACGAGCAGTACTTC.

This chain uses TRBV10-2 with TRBJ2-7; 9 bases align to TRBD1. The V segment lost 3 bases and the J segment 5 bases; nucleotides outside the gene matches: 8. The CDR3 is 15 amino acids. Germline assignment: CDR1 WSHSY and CDR2 SAAADI. CDR3 coding DNA: TGCGCCAGCAGTGAAGGGACAGGGTCCCCCAACGAGCAGTACTTC. Amino acids: CASSEGTGSPNEQYF.

V and J are TRBV2 and TRBJ2-5; TRBD1 matches 8 bases. Trimming at V came to 7 bases and at J to 4 bases, leaving 11 bases not matched to a gene. Per the germline V gene, CDR1 is SNHLY and CDR2 is FYNNEI. The CDR3 is made up of 15 amino acids. The CDR3 region is CASIGQGGFPETQYF. The CDR3 region has the DNA TGTGCCAGCATAGGACAGGGAGGTTTCCCAGAGACCCAGTACTTC.

This chain connects TRBV5-4 to TRBJ2-1; 10 nucleotides align to TRBD2. Per the germline V gene, CDR1 is SGHNT and CDR2 is YYREEE (reference sequence). The CDR3 loop spans 15 amino acids. With 0 bases clipped from V and 9 bases from J, the junction kept 6 bases outside the gene matches. The CDR3 protein is CASSLALAGVGEQFF. DNA for the CDR3: TGTGCCAGCAGCTTGGCCCTAGCGGGAGTCGGTGAGCAGTTCTTC.

This clone was observed a few times. The rearrangement uses TRBV29-1 and TRBJ2-1, with 12 positions matching TRBD1. This CDR3 spans 14 amino acids. Germline trimming cut 5 bases from V and 10 bases from J; bases unmatched to any gene: 9. Germline V gene data show CDR1 as SQVTM and CDR2 as ANQGSEA. CDR3 nucleotides: TGCAGCGTTTTACCGGGACAGGGGGCTGAAGAGCAGTTCTTC. Its protein product is CSVLPGQGAEEQFF.

The chain carries TRBV6-5 and TRBJ2-1, with 10 positions matching TRBD2. V trimming: 7 bases; J trimming: 8 bases; junction bases outside the gene matches: 11. CDR3 size: 15 residues. Germline V gene sequence: CDR1 MNHEY, CDR2 SVGAGI. CDR3 bases: TGTGCCAGCAAACTCGGGCTAGCGGGAGTACATGAGCAGTTCTTC. Translated: CASKLGLAGVHEQFF.